This T cell receptor (beta chain) was identified during a study of response to subunit inactivated influenza vaccine. Germline V lookup: CDR1 ENHRY, CDR2 SYGVKD. Trimming removed 5 bases from V and 4 bases from J, with 8 bases in between. There are 12 residues in the CDR3. This clonotype was seen many times. Its cognate antigen is unknown. TCRdb reanalysed the RT-PCR reads using MiXCR and keeps one entry per CDR3 protein. The sample contains a few hundred thousand distinct CDR3 sequences, 14% of which appear only once. The study, taken as a whole, reports: Authors proposed each seasonal influenza vaccination draws in few new T cells.

This sequence joins TRBV10-3 and TRBJ2-5; D may match TRBD1 or TRBD2 (5 bases each). The clonotype originates from a man in his fifties who received an inactivated influenza vaccine. The sample was PBMCs from blood, taken 11 to 12 days after vaccination. The CDR3 protein is CAISRDRETQYF. CDR3 sequence (DNA): TGTGCCATCAGTCGGGACCGAGAGACCCAGTACTTC.